Described below is a single T cell receptor beta chain sequence and its context. Its cognate antigen is unknown. Produced via immunoSEQ multiplex PCR; TCRdb's table is partial and in-frame only. The sample consists of roughly 97,000 clones, roughly 87% of them appearing once. This record belongs to a study of graft-versus-host responses after intestinal transplantation. Whole-study context: Every recipient underwent anti-thymocyte globulin induction, then tacrolimus and steroids for approximately 3 years.

Findings and limits, study-wide: Recipient bone marrow held GvH clones, some seen earlier in ileum or blood. Allografts of one patient group, those with graft-donor T cell macrochimerism, had high graft-versus-host to host-versus-graft clonal ratios. Early declines in HvG clones that occurred post-transplant were associated with peak circulating GvH clone levels.

The germline V gene encodes CDR1 SGHRS and CDR2 YFSETQ. The V gene end was trimmed by 5 bases and the J gene end by 5 bases; junction bases not matched to a gene: 7. The CDR3 totals 15 residues. The chain is built from TRBV5-1 and TRBJ1-4, with TRBD1 matching 9 bases. This sample comprised unstimulated CD4+ T cells sorted from spleen or lymph node cells, obtained before intestinal transplant. This TCR derives from a human donor who received an intestinal transplant. The CDR3 DNA reads as TGCGCCAGCAGGGCACAGGGGGCCGGGAATGAAAAACTGTTTTTT. Protein: CASRAQGAGNEKLFF.